Listed here are 8 T cell receptor beta chains from one sample, sequenced in a study of CD8 T cells in Susac syndrome. Random hexamers were used to reverse transcribe roughly 0.45 to 1 ug of RNA. One entry per CDR3 protein results from TCRdb running MiXCR on the immunoSEQ multiplex PCR reads. Of some 150,000 distinct CDR3 sequences listed, almost 96% were seen once; the top ten hold around 0.08%. The sample was CD4+ T cells from PBMCs. Source of these receptors: a human donor with Susac syndrome.

The V and J genes are TRBV3-1 and TRBJ2-7, with 7 bases aligning to TRBD1. This CDR3 comprises 14 residues. Germline trimming cut 4 bases from V and 3 bases from J; bases unmatched to any gene: 6. Germline V gene sequence: CDR1 LGHDT, CDR2 YNNKEL (reference sequence). The CDR3: CASSLGTAIYEQYF. In DNA form, the CDR3 reads TGTGCCAGCAGCCTCGGGACAGCGATCTACGAGCAGTACTTC.

The chain couples TRBV5-1 to TRBJ2-1; no clear D gene. This CDR3 is 12 amino acids long. Germline CDR1 reads SGHRS; CDR2 reads YFSETQ. V shed 1 base and J shed 10 bases, with 9 bases lying between them. The CDR3 sequence is CASSLLGLEQFF. CDR3 sequence (DNA): TGCGCCAGCAGCTTGTTGGGCTTGGAGCAGTTCTTC.

This sequence joins TRBV6-1 and TRBJ2-5; D is ambiguous. Germline V CDR1 and CDR2: MNHNS, SASEGT. The CDR3 has 11 residues. The V end lost 2 bases, the J end lost 5 bases, and 3 bases lay between the germline ends. The CDR3 here is CASSESETQYF. Written as DNA, the CDR3 is TGTGCCAGCAGTGAATCGGAGACCCAGTACTTC.

The chain combines TRBV20-1 with TRBJ2-1; D is possibly TRBD2 (5 bases). V shed 8 bases and J shed 7 bases, with 21 bases lying between them. From germline, CDR1 is DFQATT and CDR2 SNEGSKA (reference sequence). This CDR3 region has 14 residues. The CDR3, as DNA: TGCAGTCAGGTGGGAGTCATATCGGGGAATGAGCAGTTCTTC. Translation gives CSQVGVISGNEQFF.

The chain couples TRBV7-2 to TRBJ2-7; D is possibly TRBD2 (6 bases). V shed 4 bases and J shed 3 bases, with 7 bases lying between them. The CDR3 is 12 residues long. The V gene's germline CDR1 is SGHTA and CDR2 FQGNSA. The CDR3 region is CASSSDYYEQYF. CDR3 nucleotides: TGTGCCAGCAGCTCGGACTACTACGAGCAGTACTTC.

The chain uses TRBV29-1 and TRBJ2-1; D may be TRBD1 (5 bases). This CDR3 is built from 13 residues. The germline V and J ends were trimmed by 7 bases and 0 bases, with 10 bases remaining between them. From germline, CDR1 is SQVTM and CDR2 ANQGSEA. Written as DNA, the CDR3 is TGCAGCGCCGACAGAAGCTCCTACAATGAGCAGTTCTTC. Amino acid sequence: CSADRSSYNEQFF.

The V call is TRBV3-1, the J call TRBJ2-1; D unclear. CDR1 is LGHDT and CDR2 is YNNKEL in the germline V gene (reference sequence). V lost 5 bases and J lost 9, with 11 bases in between. This CDR3 is 12 amino acids long. The CDR3 coding sequence is TGTGCCAGCAGCTTGATGCGCAGTGAGCAGTTCTTC. Translated: CASSLMRSEQFF.

This chain links TRBV6-5 with TRBJ2-3; maybe TRBD1 (6 bases). This CDR3 region has 11 residues. Germline-derived CDR1 and CDR2 are MNHEY and SVGAGI. V was cut by 8 bases and J by 10 bases, with 13 bases left in between. CDR3 sequence (DNA): TGTGCCAGCTCGGGGTCAGGGGCGCAGTATTTT. Encoded protein: CASSGSGAQYF.